The entry that follows covers one TCR beta chain sequence. As yet, its antigen is unknown. This sample is part of a study of monozygotic twins with inflammatory bowel disease. No DNA is given; TCRdb re-called the 5' RACE reads and lists each CDR3 protein once. The sample spans about 440,000 distinct CDR3 sequences; the ten largest clones claim around 2.4%. The CDR3 is 15 amino acids. Study conclusions and caveats: Healthy co-twins exceeded IBD patients in TCRbeta diversity as measured by inverse Simpson.

This clonotype was obtained from a human donor with ulcerative colitis or Crohn's disease, or a healthy co-twin of an affected twin (not recorded which). V is TRBV12-3 or TRBV12-4 and J is TRBJ1-4. The sequenced sample consisted of blood. Here the CDR3 reads CASSLLETTDEKLFF.